These 13 T cell receptor beta chains came from one sample sequenced in a study of blood T cell repertoires in COVID-19. Sequenced by immunoSEQ multiplex PCR; TCRdb stores in-frame clones only, minus some. The sample records roughly 300,000 clones, approximately 87% being singletons. Sequencing used peripheral blood. Every receptor here comes from a woman aged 45-65 years who had recovered from COVID-19.

The V and J genes are TRBV9 and TRBJ2-7; 11 bases agree with TRBD1. Germline lookup yields CDR1 SGDLS and CDR2 YYNGEE. V shed 3 bases and J 5 bases; nucleotides not matched to a gene: 13. The CDR3 covers 17 residues. The CDR3 is CASSAAPPGQGGHEQYF. CDR3 sequence (DNA): TGTGCCAGCAGCGCGGCACCTCCGGGACAGGGGGGTCACGAGCAGTACTTC.

The V gene is TRBV28, the J gene TRBJ2-1; 9 bases fit TRBD2. The CDR3 sequence is 16 residues long. Germline values: CDR1 MDHEN, CDR2 SYDVKM. The V segment lost 5 bases and the J segment 9 bases; nucleotides outside the gene matches: 14. The CDR3 bases are TGTGCCAGCAGTCAAATATTCGCGGGAGGGAGGCGTGAGCAGTTCTTC. Translation gives CASSQIFAGGRREQFF.

This sequence joins TRBV5-1 and TRBJ2-2, with TRBD2 matching over 10 bases. CDR1 SGHRS and CDR2 YFSETQ come from the germline V gene. This CDR3 spans 16 amino acids. V dropped 1 base and J dropped 7; count of bases not matched to a gene: 7. The DNA for the CDR3 is TGCGCCAGCAGCTTGATCCCCGGGACTAGCGACGGGGAGCTGTTTTTT. It translates to CASSLIPGTSDGELFF.

This rearrangement joins TRBV19 to TRBJ2-1, with 7 bases fitting TRBD2. There are 16 residues in the CDR3. Unmatched junction bases numbered 17, after V lost 7 bases and J lost 8 bases. CDR1 is LNHDA, CDR2 SQIVND, per germline (reference sequence). The DNA for the CDR3 is TGTGCCAGTAAGATGGGGGGGGAGGCGTATATCTATGAGCAGTTCTTC. Protein: CASKMGGEAYIYEQFF.

The rearrangement joins TRBV6-2 or TRBV6-3 to TRBJ1-1; D gene unclear. CDR3 length: 14 amino acids. In germline, CDR1 is MNHEY, CDR2 SVGEGT. Deletions cut 2 bases from V and 3 bases from J, with 10 bases between. CDR3 sequence (DNA): TGTGCCAGCAGTTACAAAGGCGGTGACACTGAAGCTTTCTTT. It codes for CASSYKGGDTEAFF.

J is TRBJ2-3 and V is TRBV7-2, with D possibly being TRBD2 (5 bases). V was clipped by 0 bases and J by 5 bases, with 9 bases between them. CDR3 length: 14 residues. The germline CDR1 and CDR2 sequences are SGHTA and FQGNSA. CDR3 nucleotides: TGTGCCAGCAGCTTAGCGACGGGGAGAGATACGCAGTATTTT. Protein sequence: CASSLATGRDTQYF.

V usage is TRBV5-4 and J usage is TRBJ2-2; 9 bases agree with TRBD1. Trimming took 4 bases from V and 4 from J; bases not matched to a gene: 2. Looked up from germline, CDR1 is SGHNT and CDR2 is YYREEE (reference sequence). The CDR3 is made up of 14 amino acids. The CDR3 sequence is CASSRQGGTGELFF. CDR3 nucleotide sequence: TGTGCCAGCAGCCGACAGGGGGGCACCGGGGAGCTGTTTTTT.

CDR3 sequence reads: CAISKRDSPYEQYF. For the CDR3, the DNA is TGTGCCATCAGTAAGAGGGACAGCCCCTACGAGCAGTACTTC. The chain uses TRBV10-3 and TRBJ2-7, with 7 bases fitting TRBD1. V was clipped by 5 bases and J by 2 bases; unmatched bases: 6. The CDR3 has 14 amino acids. Per germline, CDR1 ENHRY and CDR2 SYGVKD.

The chain couples TRBV24-1 to TRBJ2-2; the D gene is possibly TRBD1 (6 bases). CDR1 is KGHDR and CDR2 is SFDVKD in the germline V gene. The CDR3 contains 11 residues. V lost 9 bases to trimming and J lost 9 bases, with 10 bases between them. CDR3 protein: CATQGSRELFF. The CDR3 DNA reads as TGTGCCACCCAGGGGAGCCGGGAGCTGTTTTTT.

This sequence joins TRBV6-2 or TRBV6-3 and TRBJ2-1, with 11 bases identical to TRBD2. The trim removed 2 bases at V and 10 bases at J, leaving 7 bases unmatched. In germline, CDR1 is MNHEY, CDR2 SVGEGT. The CDR3 loop spans 15 amino acids. CDR3 DNA sequence: TGTGCCAGCAGTTACGCACTAGCGGGAGCAAGGGAGCAGTTCTTC. Translating it yields CASSYALAGAREQFF.

The V gene is TRBV2, the J gene TRBJ2-5; TRBD2 matches 15 bases. In germline, CDR1 is SNHLY, CDR2 FYNNEI. The CDR3 is 18 residues long. V shed 6 bases, J shed 2 bases, and the junction held 10 bases outside the gene matches. The CDR3 reads CASSAGRTSGGAQETQYF. CDR3 sequence (DNA): TGTGCCAGCAGCGCCGGGAGGACTAGCGGGGGGGCTCAAGAGACCCAGTACTTC.

This chain joins TRBV7-2 and TRBJ1-1; D possibly corresponds to TRBD1 (5 bases). This CDR3 has 17 residues. Trimming took 0 bases from V and 4 from J, leaving 18 bases between them. Germline-derived CDR1 and CDR2 are SGHTA and FQGNSA. The CDR3 bases are TGTGCCAGCAGCTTAGCTAGTCCCCAGGGCCGCGGCACTGAAGCTTTCTTT. Its translation: CASSLASPQGRGTEAFF. The variable domain in full, with the rest retrieved from reference TRBV7-2 and TRBJ1-1, is GAGVSQSPSNKVTEKGKDVELRCDPISGHTALYWYRQSLGQGLEFLIYFQGNSAPDKSGLPSDRFSAERTGGSVSTLTIQRTQQEDSAVYLCASSLASPQGRGTEAFFGQGTRLTVV.

Concerning this clone: The same CDR3 can be traced to other DNA sequences in this sample. The chain links TRBV19 to TRBJ1-5, with D possibly being TRBD1 (6 bases). Germline CDR1 LNHDA, CDR2 SQIVND (reference sequence). The CDR3 extends over 15 amino acids. Trimming shortened V by 5 bases and J by 3 bases, and 14 bases separated the two germline ends. Here the CDR3 DNA reads TGTGCCAGTAGTCCCGGCGGACAGCCCAATCAGCCCCAGCATTTT. Protein product: CASSPGGQPNQPQHF. The full variable domain, in which reference TRBV19 and TRBJ1-5 provide the parts outside the CDR3, is DGGITQSPKYLFRKEGQNVTLSCEQNLNHDAMYWYRQDPGQGLRLIYYSQIVNDFQKGDIAEGYSVSREKKESFPLTVTSAQKNPTAFYLCASSPGGQPNQPQHFGDGTRLSIL.